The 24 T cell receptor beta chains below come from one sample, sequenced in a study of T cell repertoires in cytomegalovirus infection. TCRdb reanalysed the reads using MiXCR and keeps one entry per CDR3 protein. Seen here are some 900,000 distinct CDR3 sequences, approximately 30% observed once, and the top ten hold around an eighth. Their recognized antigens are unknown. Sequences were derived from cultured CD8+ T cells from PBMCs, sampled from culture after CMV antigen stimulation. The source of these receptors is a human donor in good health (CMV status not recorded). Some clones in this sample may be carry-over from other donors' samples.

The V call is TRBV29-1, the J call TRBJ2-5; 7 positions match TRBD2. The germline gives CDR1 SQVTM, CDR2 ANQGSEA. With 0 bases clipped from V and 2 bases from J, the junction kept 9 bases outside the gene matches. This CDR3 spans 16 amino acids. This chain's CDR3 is CSVEDTGRGFQETQYF. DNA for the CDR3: TGCAGCGTTGAAGATACGGGGCGGGGGTTTCAAGAGACCCAGTACTTC.

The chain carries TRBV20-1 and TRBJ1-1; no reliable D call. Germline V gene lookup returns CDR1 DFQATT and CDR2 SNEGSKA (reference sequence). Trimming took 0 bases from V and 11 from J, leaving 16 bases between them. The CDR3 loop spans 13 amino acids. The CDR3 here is CSAREEWGFYAFF. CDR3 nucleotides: TGCAGTGCTAGAGAAGAGTGGGGTTTCTATGCTTTCTTT.

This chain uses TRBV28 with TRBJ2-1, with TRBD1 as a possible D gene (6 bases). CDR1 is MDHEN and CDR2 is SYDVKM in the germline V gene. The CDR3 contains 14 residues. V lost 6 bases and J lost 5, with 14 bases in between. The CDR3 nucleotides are TGTGCCAGCAGCGGGACACAGATCCACAATGAGCAGTTCTTC. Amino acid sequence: CASSGTQIHNEQFF.

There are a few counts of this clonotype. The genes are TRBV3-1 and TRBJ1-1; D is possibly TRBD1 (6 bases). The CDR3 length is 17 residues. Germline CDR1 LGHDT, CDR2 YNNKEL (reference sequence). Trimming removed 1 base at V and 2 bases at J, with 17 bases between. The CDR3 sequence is CASSQGWTARGNTEAFF. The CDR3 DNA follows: TGTGCCAGCAGCCAAGGCTGGACAGCTAGGGGTAACACTGAAGCTTTCTTT.

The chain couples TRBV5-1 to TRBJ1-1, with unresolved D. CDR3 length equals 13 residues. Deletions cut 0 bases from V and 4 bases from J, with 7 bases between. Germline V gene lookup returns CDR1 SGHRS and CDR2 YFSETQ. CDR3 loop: CASSLVSFTEAFF. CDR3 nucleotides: TGCGCCAGCAGCTTGGTCTCTTTCACTGAAGCTTTCTTT.

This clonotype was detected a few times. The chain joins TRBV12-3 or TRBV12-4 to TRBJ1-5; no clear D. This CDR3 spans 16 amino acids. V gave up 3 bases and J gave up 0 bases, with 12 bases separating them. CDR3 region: CASSLIGDHSNQPQHF. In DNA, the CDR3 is TGTGCCAGCAGTTTGATAGGAGACCATAGCAATCAGCCCCAGCATTTT.

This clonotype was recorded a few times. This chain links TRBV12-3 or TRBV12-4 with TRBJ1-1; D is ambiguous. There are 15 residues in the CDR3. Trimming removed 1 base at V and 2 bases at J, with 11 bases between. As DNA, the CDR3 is TGTGCCAGCAGTTTAGGATTTTGGGGTAACACTGAAGCTTTCTTT. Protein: CASSLGFWGNTEAFF.

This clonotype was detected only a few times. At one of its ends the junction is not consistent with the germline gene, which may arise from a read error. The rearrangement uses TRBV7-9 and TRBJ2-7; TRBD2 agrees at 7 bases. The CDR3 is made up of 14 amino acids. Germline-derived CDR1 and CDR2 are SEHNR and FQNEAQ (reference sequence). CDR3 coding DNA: TGTGCCAGCAGCCTAGCGGCCTCCGCCTACGAGCAGTACTTC. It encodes CASSLAASAYEQYF.

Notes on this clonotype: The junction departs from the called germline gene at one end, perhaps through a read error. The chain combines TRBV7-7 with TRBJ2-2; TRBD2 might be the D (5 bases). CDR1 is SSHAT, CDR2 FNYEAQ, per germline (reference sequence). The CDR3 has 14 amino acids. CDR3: CASSSGLETGELFF. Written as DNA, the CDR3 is TGTGCTAGCAGCTCCGGACTGGAGACCGGGGAGCTGTTTTTT.

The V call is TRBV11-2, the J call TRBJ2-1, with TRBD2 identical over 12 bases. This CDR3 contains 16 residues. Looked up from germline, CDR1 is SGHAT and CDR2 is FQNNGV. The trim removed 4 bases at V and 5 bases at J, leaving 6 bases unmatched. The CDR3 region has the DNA TGTGCCAGCAGCTCGACGGGACTAGCGGGTAACAATGAGCAGTTCTTC. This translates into CASSSTGLAGNNEQFF.

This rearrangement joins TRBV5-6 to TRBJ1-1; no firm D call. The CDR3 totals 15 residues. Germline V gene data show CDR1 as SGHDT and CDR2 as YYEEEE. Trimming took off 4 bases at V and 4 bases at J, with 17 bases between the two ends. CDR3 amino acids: CASSPLGYMGTEAFF. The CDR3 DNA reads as TGTGCCAGCAGCCCACTGGGATATATGGGCACTGAAGCTTTCTTT.

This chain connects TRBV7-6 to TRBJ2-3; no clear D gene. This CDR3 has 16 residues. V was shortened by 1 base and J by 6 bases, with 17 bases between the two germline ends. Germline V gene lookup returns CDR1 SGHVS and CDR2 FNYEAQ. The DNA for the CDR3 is TGTGCCAGCAGCTTAGGTACATGCCCTGCTTGGGATACGCAGTATTTT. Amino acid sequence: CASSLGTCPAWDTQYF.

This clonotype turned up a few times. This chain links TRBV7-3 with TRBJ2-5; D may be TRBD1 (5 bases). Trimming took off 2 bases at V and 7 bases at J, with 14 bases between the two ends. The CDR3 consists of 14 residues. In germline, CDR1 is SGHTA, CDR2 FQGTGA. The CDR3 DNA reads TGTGCCAGCAGCTTAGGAGCAGGGTGGGGGACCCAGTACTTC. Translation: CASSLGAGWGTQYF.

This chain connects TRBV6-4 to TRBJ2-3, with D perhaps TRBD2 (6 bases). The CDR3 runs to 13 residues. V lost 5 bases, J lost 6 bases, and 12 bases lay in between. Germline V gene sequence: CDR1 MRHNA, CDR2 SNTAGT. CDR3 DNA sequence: TGTGCCAGCAGTAGCTCCGGGAGCGATACGCAGTATTTT. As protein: CASSSSGSDTQYF.

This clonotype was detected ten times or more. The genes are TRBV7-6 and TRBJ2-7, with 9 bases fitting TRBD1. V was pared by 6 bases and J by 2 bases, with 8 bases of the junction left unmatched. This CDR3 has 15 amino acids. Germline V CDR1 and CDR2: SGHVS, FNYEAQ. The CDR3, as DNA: TGTGCCAGCAGTTCCGGGACAGGGTCCCCCTACGAGCAGTACGTC. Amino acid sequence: CASSSGTGSPYEQYV.

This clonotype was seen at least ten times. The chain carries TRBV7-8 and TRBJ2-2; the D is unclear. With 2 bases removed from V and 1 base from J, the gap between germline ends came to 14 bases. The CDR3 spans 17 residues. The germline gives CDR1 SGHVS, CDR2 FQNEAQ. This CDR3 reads CASSLTNPFLNTGELFF. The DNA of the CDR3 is TGTGCCAGCAGCTTAACAAACCCCTTCTTGAACACCGGGGAGCTGTTTTTT.

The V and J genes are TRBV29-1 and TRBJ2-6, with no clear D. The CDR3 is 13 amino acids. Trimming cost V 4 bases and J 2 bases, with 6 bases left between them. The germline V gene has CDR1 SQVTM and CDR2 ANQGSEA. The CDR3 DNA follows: TGCAGCGTTGTGGGGACTGGGGCCAACGTCCTGACTTTC. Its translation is CSVVGTGANVLTF.

CDR3 protein: CASSLAGSFSGANVLTF. CDR3 nucleotides: TGTGCCAGCAGTTTGGCAGGTTCGTTCTCTGGGGCCAACGTCCTGACTTTC. The chain joins TRBV27 to TRBJ2-6, with no clear D. The germline V gene encodes CDR1 MNHEY and CDR2 SMNVEV (reference sequence). The CDR3 length is 17 residues. Trimming left V 3 bases short and J 0 bases short, with 12 bases between.

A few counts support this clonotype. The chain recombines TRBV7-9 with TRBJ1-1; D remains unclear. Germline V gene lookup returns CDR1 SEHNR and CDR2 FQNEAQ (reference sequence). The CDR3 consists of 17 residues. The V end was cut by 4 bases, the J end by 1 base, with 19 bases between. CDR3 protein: CASSSLTAMGWNTEAFF. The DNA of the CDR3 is TGTGCCAGCAGCTCTTTAACAGCTATGGGCTGGAACACTGAAGCTTTCTTT.

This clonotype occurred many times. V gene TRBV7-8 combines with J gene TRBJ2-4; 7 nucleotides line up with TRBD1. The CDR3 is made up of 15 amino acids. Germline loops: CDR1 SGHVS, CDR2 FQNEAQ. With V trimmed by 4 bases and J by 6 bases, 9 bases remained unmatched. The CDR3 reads CASSSKGGLGNIQYF. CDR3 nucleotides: TGTGCCAGCAGCTCCAAAGGGGGCCTGGGAAACATTCAGTACTTC.

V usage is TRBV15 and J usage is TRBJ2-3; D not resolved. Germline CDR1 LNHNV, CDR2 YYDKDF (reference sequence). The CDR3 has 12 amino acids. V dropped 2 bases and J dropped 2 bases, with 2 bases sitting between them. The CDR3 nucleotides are TGTGCCACCAGCAGACACACAGATACGCAGTATTTT. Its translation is CATSRHTDTQYF.

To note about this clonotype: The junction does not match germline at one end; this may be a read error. CDR3 DNA sequence: TGTGCCAACAGTTACTTCCCTAGCACCGGGGAGCTGTTTTTT. Translated: CANSYFPSTGELFF. The chain couples TRBV6-5 to TRBJ2-2, with D unclear. The CDR3 consists of 14 residues. The germline gives CDR1 MNHEY, CDR2 SVGAGI.

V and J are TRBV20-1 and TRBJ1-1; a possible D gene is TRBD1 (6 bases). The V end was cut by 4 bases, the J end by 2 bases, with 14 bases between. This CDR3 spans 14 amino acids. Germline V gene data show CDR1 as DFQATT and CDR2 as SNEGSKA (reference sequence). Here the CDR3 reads CSATPSGGNTEAFF. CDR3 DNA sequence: TGCAGTGCTACCCCCTCGGGGGGCAACACTGAAGCTTTCTTT.

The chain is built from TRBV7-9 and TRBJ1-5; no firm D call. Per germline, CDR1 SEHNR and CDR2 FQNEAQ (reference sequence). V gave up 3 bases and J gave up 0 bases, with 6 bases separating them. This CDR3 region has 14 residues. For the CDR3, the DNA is TGTGCCAGCAGCTTTTGGAGTAGCAATCAGCCCCAGCATTTT. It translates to CASSFWSSNQPQHF.